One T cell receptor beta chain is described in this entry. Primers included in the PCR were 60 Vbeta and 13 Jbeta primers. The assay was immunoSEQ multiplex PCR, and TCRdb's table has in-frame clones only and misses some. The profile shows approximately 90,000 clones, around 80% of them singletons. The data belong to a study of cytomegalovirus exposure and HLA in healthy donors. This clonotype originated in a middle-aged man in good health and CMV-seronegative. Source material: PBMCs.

CDR3 DNA sequence: TGTGCCTGGAGTGCGACAGTCGAAGAGACCCAGTACTTC. The encoded protein is CAWSATVEETQYF. The chain is built from TRBV30 and TRBJ2-5; tentative D call: TRBD1 (5 bases). The CDR3 length is 13 residues. V was cut by 1 base and J by 3 bases, with 9 bases left in between. Germline V lookup: CDR1 GTSNPN, CDR2 SVGIG (reference sequence).